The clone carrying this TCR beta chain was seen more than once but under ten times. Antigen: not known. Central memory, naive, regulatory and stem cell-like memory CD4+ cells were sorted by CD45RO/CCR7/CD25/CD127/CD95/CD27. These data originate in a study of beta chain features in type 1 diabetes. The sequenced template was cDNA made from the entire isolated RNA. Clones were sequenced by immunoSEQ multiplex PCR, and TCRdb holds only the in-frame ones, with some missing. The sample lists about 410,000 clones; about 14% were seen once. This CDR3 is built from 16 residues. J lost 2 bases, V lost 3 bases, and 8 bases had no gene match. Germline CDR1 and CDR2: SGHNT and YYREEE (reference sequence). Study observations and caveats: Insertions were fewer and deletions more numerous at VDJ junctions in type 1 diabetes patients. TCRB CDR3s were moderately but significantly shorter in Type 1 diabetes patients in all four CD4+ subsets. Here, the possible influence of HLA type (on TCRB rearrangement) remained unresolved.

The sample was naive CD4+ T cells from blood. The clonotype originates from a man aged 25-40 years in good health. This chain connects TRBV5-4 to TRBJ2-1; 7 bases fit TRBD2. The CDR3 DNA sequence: TGTGCCAGCAGCTCACCCATTGGGACTACCTACAATGAGCAGTTCTTC. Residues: CASSSPIGTTYNEQFF.